The table lists the clone carrying this TCR beta chain with a few counts. Germline CDR1 reads MNHEY; CDR2 reads SMNVEV (reference sequence). The CDR3 length is 15 residues. V dropped 0 bases and J dropped 5 bases, with 12 bases sitting between them. TCRdb reprocessed the RT-PCR reads with MiXCR, giving one entry per CDR3 protein. The profile shows over 400,000 distinct CDR3 sequences, roughly 9.8% of them singletons. The source of the sample is a study of response to subunit inactivated influenza vaccine. The chain links TRBV27 to TRBJ2-3, with D maybe TRBD1 (7 bases). The sequences come from PBMCs from blood, collected around seven weeks after vaccination. The sequence came from a man in his fifties or sixties who received an inactivated influenza vaccine. DNA for the CDR3: TGTGCCAGCAGTTTATCCAGGGGGGATGTAGATACGCAGTATTTT. It codes for CASSLSRGDVDTQYF.